Following are 8 T cell receptor beta chains from one sample sequenced in a study of blood T cell repertoires in COVID-19. TCRdb's table, derived via immunoSEQ multiplex PCR, lists solely in-frame clones and lacks some. The sample lists some 150,000 clones, around nine tenths seen once, with roughly 2% in the top ten. Sequenced input: peripheral blood. The source is a human donor in a cohort sampled during active COVID-19.

The rearrangement joins TRBV3-1 (or the pseudogene TRBV3-2) to TRBJ2-5; 9 bases map to TRBD2. The J segment lost 5 bases and the V segment lost 0 bases, leaving 4 bases of the junction unmatched. The CDR3 sequence is 15 residues long. CDR1 is LGHDT, CDR2 YNNKEL, per germline (reference sequence). The CDR3 sequence is CASSQEQRGVETQYF. The CDR3 DNA sequence: TGTGCCAGCAGCCAAGAACAGCGGGGGGTGGAGACCCAGTACTTC.

The chain recombines TRBV4-3 with TRBJ2-1, with D possibly matching TRBD2 (6 bases). Germline V CDR1 and CDR2: LGHNA, YSLEER. The CDR3 runs 15 residues. The V end was cut by 4 bases, the J end by 3 bases, with 13 bases between. The CDR3 spells CASSRDWKSYNEQFF. DNA of the CDR3: TGCGCCAGCAGCCGGGACTGGAAAAGCTACAATGAGCAGTTCTTC.

This clone was picked up one time. The gene calls are TRBV27 and TRBJ1-6, with TRBD1 as a possible D gene (5 bases). V was pared by 3 bases and J by 7 bases, with 10 bases between. The germline V gene has CDR1 MNHEY and CDR2 SMNVEV (reference sequence). CDR3 length: 14 amino acids. The CDR3 protein is CASSLGQPNSPLHF. CDR3 DNA: TGTGCCAGCAGTTTGGGGCAGCCAAATTCACCCCTCCACTTT.

The chain is built from TRBV7-8 and TRBJ1-5; tentative D call: TRBD1 (5 bases). The V end lost 3 bases, the J end lost 5 bases, and 11 bases lay between the germline ends. CDR1 is SGHVS, CDR2 FQNEAQ, per germline. This CDR3 has 14 residues. CDR3 residues: CASSFQGIDQPQHF. In nucleotides, the CDR3 is TGTGCCAGCAGCTTCCAGGGTATCGATCAGCCCCAGCATTTT.

J is TRBJ2-5 and V is TRBV3-1 (or the pseudogene TRBV3-2), with TRBD2 matching 9 bases. Germline assignment: CDR1 LGHDT and CDR2 YNNKEL (reference sequence). V lost 1 base and J lost 1; bases outside the gene matches: 13. This CDR3 region has 19 residues. CDR3 amino acids: CASSQGWSGLAGSQETQYF. The DNA for the CDR3 is TGTGCCAGCAGCCAAGGTTGGTCCGGTCTAGCGGGGTCCCAAGAGACCCAGTACTTC.

There are a few counts of this clone. The chain couples TRBV30 to TRBJ1-1; D remains ambiguous. CDR1 is GTSNPN and CDR2 is SVGIG in the germline V gene (reference sequence). This CDR3 is built from 12 residues. The ends were cut back, 2 bases at V and 0 bases at J, with 4 bases in the middle. The chain's CDR3 is CAWSLVNTEAFF. CDR3 coding DNA: TGTGCCTGGAGTCTCGTGAACACTGAAGCTTTCTTT.

This sequence joins TRBV10-3 and TRBJ2-1; 8 nucleotides match TRBD2. This CDR3 contains 14 residues. Germline-derived CDR1 and CDR2 are ENHRY and SYGVKD. V lost 4 bases and J lost 3; bases outside the gene matches: 2. The CDR3 region is CAISGGGRYNEQFF. The CDR3, as DNA: TGTGCCATCAGTGGCGGGGGGCGCTACAATGAGCAGTTCTTC.

The chain recombines TRBV5-1 with TRBJ2-1; no firm D call. Between the trimmed V and J ends, which lost 0 bases and 8 bases, there was a span of 6 bases. This CDR3 has 12 amino acids. The V gene's germline CDR1 is SGHRS and CDR2 YFSETQ. In nucleotides, the CDR3 is TGCGCCAGCAGCTTGGCCACATATGAGCAGTTCTTC. This codes for CASSLATYEQFF.